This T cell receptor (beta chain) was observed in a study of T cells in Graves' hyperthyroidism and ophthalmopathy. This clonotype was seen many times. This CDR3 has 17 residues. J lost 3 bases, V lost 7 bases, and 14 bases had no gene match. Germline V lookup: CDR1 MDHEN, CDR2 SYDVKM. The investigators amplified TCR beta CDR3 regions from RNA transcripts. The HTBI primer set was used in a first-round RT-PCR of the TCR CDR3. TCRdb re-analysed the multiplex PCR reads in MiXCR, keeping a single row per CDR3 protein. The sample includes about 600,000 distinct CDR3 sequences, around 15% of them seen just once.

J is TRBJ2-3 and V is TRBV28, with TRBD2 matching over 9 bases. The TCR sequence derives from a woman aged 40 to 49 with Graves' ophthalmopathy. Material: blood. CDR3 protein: CASTSPLLAGMTDTQYF. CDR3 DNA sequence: TGTGCCAGCACCTCACCCCTCCTAGCGGGAATGACAGATACGCAGTATTTT.